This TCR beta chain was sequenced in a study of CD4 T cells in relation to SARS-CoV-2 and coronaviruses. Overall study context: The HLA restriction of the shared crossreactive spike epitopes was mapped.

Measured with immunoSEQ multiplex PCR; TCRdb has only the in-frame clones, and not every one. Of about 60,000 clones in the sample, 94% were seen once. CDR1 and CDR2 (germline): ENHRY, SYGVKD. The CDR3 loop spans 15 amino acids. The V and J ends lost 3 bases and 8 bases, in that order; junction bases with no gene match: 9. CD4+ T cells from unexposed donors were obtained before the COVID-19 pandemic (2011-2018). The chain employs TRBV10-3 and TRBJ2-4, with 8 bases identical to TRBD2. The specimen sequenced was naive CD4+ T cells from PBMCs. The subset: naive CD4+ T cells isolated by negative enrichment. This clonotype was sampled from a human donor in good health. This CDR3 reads CAISEAIGGVDIQYF. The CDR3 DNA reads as TGTGCCATCAGTGAAGCTATCGGGGGGGTCGACATTCAGTACTTC.